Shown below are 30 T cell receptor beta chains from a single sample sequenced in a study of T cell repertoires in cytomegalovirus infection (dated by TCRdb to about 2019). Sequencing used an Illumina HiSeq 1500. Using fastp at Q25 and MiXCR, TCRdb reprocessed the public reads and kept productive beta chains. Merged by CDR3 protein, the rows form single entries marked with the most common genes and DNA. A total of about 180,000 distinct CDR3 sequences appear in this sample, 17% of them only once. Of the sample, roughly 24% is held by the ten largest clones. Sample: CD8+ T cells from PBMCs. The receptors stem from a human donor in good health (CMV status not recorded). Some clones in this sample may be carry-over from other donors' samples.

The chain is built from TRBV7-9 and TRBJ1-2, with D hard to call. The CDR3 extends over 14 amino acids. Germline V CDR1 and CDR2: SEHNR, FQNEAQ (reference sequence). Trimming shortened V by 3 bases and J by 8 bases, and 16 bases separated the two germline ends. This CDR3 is CASSLAQQRGGYTF. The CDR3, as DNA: TGTGCCAGCAGCTTGGCTCAGCAAAGAGGGGGCTACACCTTC.

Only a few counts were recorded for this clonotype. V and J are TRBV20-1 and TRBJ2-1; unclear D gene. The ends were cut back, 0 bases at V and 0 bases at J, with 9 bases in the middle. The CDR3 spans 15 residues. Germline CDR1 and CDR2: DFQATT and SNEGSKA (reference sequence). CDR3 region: CSAREGPSSYNEQFF. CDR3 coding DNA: TGCAGTGCTAGAGAGGGCCCCAGCTCCTACAATGAGCAGTTCTTC.

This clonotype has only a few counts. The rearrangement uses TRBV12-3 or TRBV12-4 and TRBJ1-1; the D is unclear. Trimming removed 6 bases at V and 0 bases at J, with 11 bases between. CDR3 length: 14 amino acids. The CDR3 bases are TGTGCCAGCAGCGCCAGTTTCATGAACACTGAAGCTTTCTTT. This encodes CASSASFMNTEAFF.

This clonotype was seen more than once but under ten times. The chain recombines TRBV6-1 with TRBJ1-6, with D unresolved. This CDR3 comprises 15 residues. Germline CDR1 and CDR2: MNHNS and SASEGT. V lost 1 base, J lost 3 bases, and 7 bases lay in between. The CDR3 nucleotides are TGTGCCAGCAGTGAAGACGCTGTCTATAATTCACCCCTCCACTTT. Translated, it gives CASSEDAVYNSPLHF.

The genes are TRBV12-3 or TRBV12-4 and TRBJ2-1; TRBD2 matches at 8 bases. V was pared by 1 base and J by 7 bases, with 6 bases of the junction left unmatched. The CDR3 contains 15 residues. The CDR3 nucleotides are TGTGCCAGCAGTTTAGGGGCGGGGGGACTGAATGAGCAGTTCTTC. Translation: CASSLGAGGLNEQFF.

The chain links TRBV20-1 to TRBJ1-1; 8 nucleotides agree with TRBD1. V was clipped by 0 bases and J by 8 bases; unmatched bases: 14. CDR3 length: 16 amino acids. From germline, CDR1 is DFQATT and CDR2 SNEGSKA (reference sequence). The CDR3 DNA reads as TGCAGTGCTAGAGAGTTCAGACGGACAGGGCCGAGAGAAGCTTTCTTT. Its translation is CSAREFRRTGPREAFF.

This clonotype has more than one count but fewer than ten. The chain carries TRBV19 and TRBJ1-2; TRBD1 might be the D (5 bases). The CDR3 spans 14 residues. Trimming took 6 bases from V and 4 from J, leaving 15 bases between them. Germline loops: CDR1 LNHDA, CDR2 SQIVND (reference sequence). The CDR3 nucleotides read TGTGCCAGTAGCCTGGGGACTCCAATCTATGGCTACACCTTC. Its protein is CASSLGTPIYGYTF.

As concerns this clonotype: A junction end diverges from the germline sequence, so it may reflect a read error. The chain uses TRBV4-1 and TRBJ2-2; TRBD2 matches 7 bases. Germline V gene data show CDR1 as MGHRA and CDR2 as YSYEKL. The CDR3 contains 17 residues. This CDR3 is CASGQVGGGSDTGELFF. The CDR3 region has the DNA TGCGCCAGCGGCCAAGTTGGGGGGGGATCCGACACCGGGGAGCTGTTTTTT.

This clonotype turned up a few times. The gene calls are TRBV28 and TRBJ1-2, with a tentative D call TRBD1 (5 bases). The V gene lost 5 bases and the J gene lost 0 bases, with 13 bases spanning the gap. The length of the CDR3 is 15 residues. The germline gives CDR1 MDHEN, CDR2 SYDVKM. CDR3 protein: CASSPPGTANYGYTF. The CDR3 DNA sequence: TGTGCCAGCAGTCCCCCGGGGACGGCTAACTATGGCTACACCTTC.

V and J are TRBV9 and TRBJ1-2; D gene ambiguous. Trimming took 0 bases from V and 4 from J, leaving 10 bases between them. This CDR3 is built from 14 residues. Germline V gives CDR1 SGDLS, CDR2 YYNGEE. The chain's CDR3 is CASSVAEGPYGYTF. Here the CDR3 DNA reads TGTGCCAGCAGCGTAGCTGAGGGTCCCTATGGCTACACCTTC. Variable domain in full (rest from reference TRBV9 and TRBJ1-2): DSGVTQTPKHLITATGQRVTLRCSPRSGDLSVYWYQQSLDQGLQFLIQYYNGEERAKGNILERFSAQQFPDLHSELNLSSLELGDSALYFCASSVAEGPYGYTFGSGTRLTVV.

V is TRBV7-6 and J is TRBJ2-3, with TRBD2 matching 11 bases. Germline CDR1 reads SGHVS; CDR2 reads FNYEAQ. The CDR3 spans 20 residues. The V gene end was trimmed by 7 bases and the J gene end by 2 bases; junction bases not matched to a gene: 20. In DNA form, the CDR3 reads TGTGCCAGCAACCCCGAGTTTTCTAGCGGGGGGTTAAGGATCACAGATACGCAGTATTTT. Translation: CASNPEFSSGGLRITDTQYF.

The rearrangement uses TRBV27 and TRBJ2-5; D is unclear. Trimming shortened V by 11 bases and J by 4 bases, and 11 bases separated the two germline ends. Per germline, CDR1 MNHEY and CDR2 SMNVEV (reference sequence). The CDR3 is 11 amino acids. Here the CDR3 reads CASQRGETQYF. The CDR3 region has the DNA TGTGCCTCCCAGCGAGGAGAGACCCAGTACTTC.

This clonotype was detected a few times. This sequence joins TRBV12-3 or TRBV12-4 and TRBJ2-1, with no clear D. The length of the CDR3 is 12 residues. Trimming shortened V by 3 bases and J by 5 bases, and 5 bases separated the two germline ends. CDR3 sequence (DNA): TGTGCCAGCAGTTTGGTACACAATGAGCAGTTCTTC. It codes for CASSLVHNEQFF.

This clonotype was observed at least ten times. CDR3 nucleotides: TGTGCCAGCAGGTTGACTAGCGGGGCCTACGAGCAGTACTTC. Its protein product is CASRLTSGAYEQYF. J is TRBJ2-7 and V is TRBV7-8; 11 bases match TRBD2. CDR3 size: 14 residues. Trimming removed 6 bases from V and 2 bases from J; junction bases left unmatched: 3. Germline loops: CDR1 SGHVS, CDR2 FQNEAQ.

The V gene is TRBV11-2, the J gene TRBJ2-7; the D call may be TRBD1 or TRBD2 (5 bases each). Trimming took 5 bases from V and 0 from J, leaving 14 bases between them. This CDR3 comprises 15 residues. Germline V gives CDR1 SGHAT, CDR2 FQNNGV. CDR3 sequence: CASSLEAGSSYEQYF. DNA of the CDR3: TGTGCCAGCAGCCTCGAGGCAGGGAGCTCCTACGAGCAGTACTTC. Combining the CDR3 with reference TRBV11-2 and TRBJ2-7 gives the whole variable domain EAGVAQSPRYKIIEKRQSVAFWCNPISGHATLYWYQQILGQGPKLLIQFQNNGVVDDSQLPKDRFSAERLKGVDSTLKIQPAKLEDSAVYLCASSLEAGSSYEQYFGPGTRLTVT.

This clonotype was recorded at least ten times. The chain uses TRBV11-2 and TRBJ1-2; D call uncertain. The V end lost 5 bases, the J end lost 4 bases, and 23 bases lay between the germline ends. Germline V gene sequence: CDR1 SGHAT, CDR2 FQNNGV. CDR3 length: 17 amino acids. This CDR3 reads CASSQTLSVGQLYGYTF. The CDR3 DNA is TGTGCCAGCAGCCAAACGCTTTCCGTAGGGCAGCTCTATGGCTACACCTTC.

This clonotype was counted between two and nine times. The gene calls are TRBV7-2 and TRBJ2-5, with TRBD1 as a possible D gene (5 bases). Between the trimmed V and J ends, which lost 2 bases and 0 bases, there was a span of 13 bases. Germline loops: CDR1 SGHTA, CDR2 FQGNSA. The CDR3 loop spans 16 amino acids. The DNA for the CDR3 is TGTGCCAGCAGCTTAAACCAGGGCATCTACCAAGAGACCCAGTACTTC. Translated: CASSLNQGIYQETQYF. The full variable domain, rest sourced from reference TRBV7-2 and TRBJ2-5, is GAGVSQSPSNKVTEKGKDVELRCDPISGHTALYWYRQSLGQGLEFLIYFQGNSAPDKSGLPSDRFSAERTGGSVSTLTIQRTQQEDSAVYLCASSLNQGIYQETQYFGPGTRLLVL.

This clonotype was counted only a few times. The CDR3 loop reads CASSFRGLRPSHNSPLHF. The DNA of the CDR3 is TGTGCCAGCAGTTTCAGGGGCCTCCGGCCCTCTCATAATTCACCCCTCCACTTT. The chain is built from TRBV28 and TRBJ1-6; a weak D match, TRBD1 (6 bases). V lost 3 bases to trimming and J lost 5 bases, with 20 bases between them. Germline V gene lookup returns CDR1 MDHEN and CDR2 SYDVKM. The CDR3 covers 18 residues.

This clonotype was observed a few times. The CDR3: CASSYGNTYEQYF. In nucleotides, the CDR3 is TGTGCCAGCAGTTACGGCAACACCTACGAGCAGTACTTC. The chain uses TRBV6-6 and TRBJ2-7; D gene uncertain. CDR1 is MNHNY and CDR2 is SVGAGI in the germline V gene (reference sequence). The length of the CDR3 is 13 residues. V was trimmed by 2 bases and J by 2 bases, leaving 7 bases between them.

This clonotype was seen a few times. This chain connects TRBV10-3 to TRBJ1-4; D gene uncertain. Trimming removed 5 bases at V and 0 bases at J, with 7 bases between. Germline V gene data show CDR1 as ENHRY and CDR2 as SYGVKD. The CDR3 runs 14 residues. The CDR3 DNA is TGTGCCATCAGTCAAGAGGCAACTAATGAAAAACTGTTTTTT. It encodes CAISQEATNEKLFF.

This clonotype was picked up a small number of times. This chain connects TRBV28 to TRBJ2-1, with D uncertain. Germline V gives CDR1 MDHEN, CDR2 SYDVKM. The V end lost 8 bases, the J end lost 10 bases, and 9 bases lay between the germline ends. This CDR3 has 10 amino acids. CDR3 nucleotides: TGTGCCAGCGGGCAAGGGGAGCAGTTCTTC. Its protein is CASGQGEQFF. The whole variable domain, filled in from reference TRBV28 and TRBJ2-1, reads DVKVTQSSRYLVKRTGEKVFLECVQDMDHENMFWYRQDPGLGLRLIYFSYDVKMKEKGDIPEGYSVSREKKERFSLILESASTNQTSMYLCASGQGEQFFGPGTRLTVL.

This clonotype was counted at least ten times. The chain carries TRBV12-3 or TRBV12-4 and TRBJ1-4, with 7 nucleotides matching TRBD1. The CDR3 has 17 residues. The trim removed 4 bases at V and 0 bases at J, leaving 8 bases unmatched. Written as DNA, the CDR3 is TGTGCCAGCAGTTCGACAGGGATTGGTGCAACTAATGAAAAACTGTTTTTT. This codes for CASSSTGIGATNEKLFF.

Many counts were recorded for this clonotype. CDR3 sequence (DNA): TGTGCCAGCAGTCTTCAGGGGATGAACACTGAAGCTTTCTTT. Translated: CASSLQGMNTEAFF. The genes are TRBV28 and TRBJ1-1, with D possibly being TRBD1 (6 bases). The CDR3 has 14 amino acids. V shed 5 bases and J shed 0 bases, with 10 bases lying between them. Germline-derived CDR1 and CDR2 are MDHEN and SYDVKM. Full variable domain (remainder filled in from reference TRBV28 and TRBJ1-1): DVKVTQSSRYLVKRTGEKVFLECVQDMDHENMFWYRQDPGLGLRLIYFSYDVKMKEKGDIPEGYSVSREKKERFSLILESASTNQTSMYLCASSLQGMNTEAFFGQGTRLTVV.

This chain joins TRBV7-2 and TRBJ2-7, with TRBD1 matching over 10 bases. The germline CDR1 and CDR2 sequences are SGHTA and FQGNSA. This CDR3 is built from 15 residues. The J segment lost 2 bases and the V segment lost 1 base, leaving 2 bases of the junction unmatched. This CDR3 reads CASSLVGTGAYEQYF. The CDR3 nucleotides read TGTGCCAGCAGCTTAGTTGGGACAGGGGCCTACGAGCAGTACTTC. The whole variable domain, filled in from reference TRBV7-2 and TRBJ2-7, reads GAGVSQSPSNKVTEKGKDVELRCDPISGHTALYWYRQSLGQGLEFLIYFQGNSAPDKSGLPSDRFSAERTGGSVSTLTIQRTQQEDSAVYLCASSLVGTGAYEQYFGPGTRLTVT.

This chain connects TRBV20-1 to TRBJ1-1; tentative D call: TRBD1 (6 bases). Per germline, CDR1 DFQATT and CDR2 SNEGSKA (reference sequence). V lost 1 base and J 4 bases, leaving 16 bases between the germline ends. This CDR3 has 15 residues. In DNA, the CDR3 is TGCAGTGCTAGAGGGAGGACGAGGGGGGGCACTGAAGCTTTCTTT. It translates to CSARGRTRGGTEAFF.

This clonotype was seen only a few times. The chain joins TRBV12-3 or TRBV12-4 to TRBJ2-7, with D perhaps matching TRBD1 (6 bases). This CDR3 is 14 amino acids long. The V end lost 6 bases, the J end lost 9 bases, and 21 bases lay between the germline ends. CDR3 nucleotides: TGTGCCAGCAGCTTGACAGGACCCCCAAAAAGGCAGTACTTC. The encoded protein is CASSLTGPPKRQYF.

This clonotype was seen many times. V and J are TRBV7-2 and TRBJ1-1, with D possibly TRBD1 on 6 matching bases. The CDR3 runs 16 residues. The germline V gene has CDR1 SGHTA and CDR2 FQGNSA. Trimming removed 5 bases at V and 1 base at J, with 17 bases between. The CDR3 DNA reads TGTGCCAGCAGCCCGAAAGTATGGACAGCGAACACTGAAGCTTTCTTT. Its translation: CASSPKVWTANTEAFF.

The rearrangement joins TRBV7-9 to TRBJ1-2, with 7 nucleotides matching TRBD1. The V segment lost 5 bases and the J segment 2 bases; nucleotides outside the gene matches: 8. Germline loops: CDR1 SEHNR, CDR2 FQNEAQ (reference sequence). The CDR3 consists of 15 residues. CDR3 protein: CASSLATGTNYGYTF. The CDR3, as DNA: TGTGCCAGCAGCCTCGCGACAGGGACGAACTATGGCTACACCTTC.

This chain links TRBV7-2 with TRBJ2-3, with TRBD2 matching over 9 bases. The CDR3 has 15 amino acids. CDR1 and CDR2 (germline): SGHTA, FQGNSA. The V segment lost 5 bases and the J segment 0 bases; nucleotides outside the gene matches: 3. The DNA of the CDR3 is TGTGCCAGCAGCCCCCTAGCGGGAAGCACAGATACGCAGTATTTT. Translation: CASSPLAGSTDTQYF.

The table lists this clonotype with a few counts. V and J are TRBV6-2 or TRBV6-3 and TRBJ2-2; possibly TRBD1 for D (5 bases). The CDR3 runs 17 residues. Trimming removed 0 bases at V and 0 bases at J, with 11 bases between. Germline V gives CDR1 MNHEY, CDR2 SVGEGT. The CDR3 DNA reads TGTGCCAGCAGTTACTCGATTGTACAGGCGAACACCGGGGAGCTGTTTTTT. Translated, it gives CASSYSIVQANTGELFF.